This entry concerns a single TCR beta chain. Its target is not known. These data originate in a study of monozygotic twins with inflammatory bowel disease. Every TCR library consumed around 4,000 ng of total RNA. Using the 5' RACE reads, TCRdb records one entry per CDR3 protein without DNA. This table holds about 300,000 distinct CDR3 sequences. The CDR3 totals 16 residues. Germline-derived CDR1 and CDR2 are SGHRS and YFSETQ. Notes on the study in general: Concordant and discordant twins showed no difference in repertoire similarity, possibly from limited power. Clonotype sharing was lower in IBD patients than healthy twins, most markedly with disease activity.

The sample taken for sequencing was blood. This sequence originates from a human donor with ulcerative colitis or Crohn's disease, or a healthy co-twin of an affected twin (not recorded which). This chain connects TRBV5-1 to TRBJ2-7; absent DNA, TCRdb's TRBD1 call cannot be checked. CDR3 sequence: CASSQSGGQGGDEQYF.